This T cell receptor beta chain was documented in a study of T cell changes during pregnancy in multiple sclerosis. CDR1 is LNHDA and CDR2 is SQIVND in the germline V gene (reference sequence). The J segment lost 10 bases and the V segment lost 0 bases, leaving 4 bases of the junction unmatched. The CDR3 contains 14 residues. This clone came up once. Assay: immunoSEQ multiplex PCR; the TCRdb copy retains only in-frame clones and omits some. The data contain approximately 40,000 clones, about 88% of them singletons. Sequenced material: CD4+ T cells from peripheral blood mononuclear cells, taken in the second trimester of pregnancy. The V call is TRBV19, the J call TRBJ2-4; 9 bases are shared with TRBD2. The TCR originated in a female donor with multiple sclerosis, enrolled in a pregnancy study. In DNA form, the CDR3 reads TGTGCCAGTAGTATAGATCCAGCGGGAGGAATTCAGTACTTC. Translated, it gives CASSIDPAGGIQYF. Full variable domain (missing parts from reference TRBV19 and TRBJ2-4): DGGITQSPKYLFRKEGQNVTLSCEQNLNHDAMYWYRQDPGQGLRLIYYSQIVNDFQKGDIAEGYSVSREKKESFPLTVTSAQKNPTAFYLCASSIDPAGGIQYFGAGTRLSVL.